These T cell receptor beta chains were read from a single sample in a study of blood T cell repertoires in COVID-19. Using immunoSEQ multiplex PCR, the repertoire was profiled, and TCRdb retains in-frame clones only, with some absent. The sample carries 150,000 to 200,000 clones, 89% recorded once. The source material was peripheral blood. Every receptor here comes from a man younger than 35 who had recovered from COVID-19. Each CDR3 is given with its conserved first and last residue. D genes are given only for firm matches. Clone size is stated in some rows and not others, as once, few, many or a class when expanded.

TRBV7-2	12	.	TRBJ2-4	.	CASSPPGNIQYF	TGTGCCAGCAGCCCCCCGGGAAACATTCAGTACTTC
TRBV27	16	.	TRBJ2-6	.	CASSLGTGSGANVLTF	TGTGCCAGCAGTTTAGGTACAGGCTCTGGGGCCAACGTCCTGACTTTC
TRBV7-9	15	TRBD2	TRBJ2-7	once	CASSLQLAGAYEQYF	TGTGCCAGCAGCTTGCAGCTAGCGGGAGCGTACGAGCAGTACTTC
TRBV5-6	16	.	TRBJ2-7	.	CASSLEYRDLLGEQYF	TGTGCCAGCAGCTTGGAGTACAGGGACCTTCTGGGGGAGCAGTACTTC
TRBV7-2	13	.	TRBJ1-1	.	CASSLEGAGRAFF	TGTGCCAGCAGCTTAGAAGGGGCCGGGAGGGCTTTCTTT
TRBV13	14	.	TRBJ2-7	.	CASSPIHSSYEQYF	TGTGCCAGCAGCCCAATACACAGCTCCTACGAGCAGTACTTC
TRBV7-2	14	.	TRBJ2-5	.	CASSLVRVSETQYF	TGTGCCAGCAGCTTAGTGCGGGTTAGCGAGACCCAGTACTTC
TRBV2	16	TRBD1	TRBJ2-6	once	CASTRDREGGANVLTF	TGTGCCAGCACCCGGGACAGGGAAGGTGGGGCCAACGTCCTGACTTTC
TRBV30	14	TRBD2	TRBJ2-1	few	CAWSSGLADTEQFF	TGTGCCTGGAGTTCAGGACTAGCGGATACTGAGCAGTTCTTC
TRBV9	13	.	TRBJ2-7	.	CASSAQGSGEQYF	TGTGCCAGCAGCGCTCAGGGGTCGGGCGAGCAGTACTTC
TRBV28	12	.	TRBJ1-1	.	CASSINYMEAFF	TGTGCCAGCAGTATTAACTATATGGAAGCTTTCTTT
TRBV7-2	16	TRBD2	TRBJ2-3	.	CASSLLAGGGTDTQYF	TGTGCCAGCAGCTTACTAGCGGGGGGGGGCACAGATACGCAGTATTTT
TRBV6-1	15	.	TRBJ1-2	.	CASSEKAPGISGYTF	TGTGCCAGCAGTGAAAAAGCCCCAGGGATAAGTGGCTACACCTTC
TRBV19	16	TRBD2	TRBJ2-5	.	CASRAGLAGHQETQYF	TGTGCCAGTAGGGCTGGACTAGCGGGACACCAAGAGACCCAGTACTTC
TRBV15	14	TRBD1	TRBJ2-7	.	CATRKTGSSYEQYF	TGTGCCACCAGAAAGACAGGGAGCTCCTACGAGCAGTACTTC
TRBV14	14	.	TRBJ1-2	.	CASSPSIRVGGYTF	TGTGCCAGCAGCCCGTCAATCAGGGTTGGTGGCTACACCTTC
TRBV5-5	13	.	TRBJ1-1	.	CASSWGQRTEAFF	TGTGCCAGCAGCTGGGGCCAGAGGACTGAAGCTTTCTTT
TRBV3-1/TRBV3-2	14	.	TRBJ1-5	.	CASSLEEGSQPQHF	TGTGCCAGCAGCCTCGAAGAGGGAAGTCAGCCCCAGCATTTT
TRBV9	15	.	TRBJ2-1	.	CASSARGGATNEQFF	TGTGCCAGCAGCGCGAGAGGGGGGGCGACGAATGAGCAGTTCTTC
TRBV5-1	15	.	TRBJ2-3	.	CASSQTVSSTDTQYF	TGCGCCAGCAGCCAGACAGTATCTAGCACAGATACGCAGTATTTT
TRBV10-3	14	TRBD2	TRBJ2-1	.	CAISGLAGAGEQFF	TGTGCCATCAGCGGACTAGCGGGAGCTGGTGAGCAGTTCTTC
TRBV11-3	14	.	TRBJ2-5	once	CASSHRGKEETQYF	TGTGCCAGCAGCCATAGGGGCAAAGAAGAGACCCAGTACTTC